One and the same sample provided the 26 T cell receptor beta chains below, sequenced in a study of read filtering for tumor transcriptome and immune sequencing. From roughly 400 ng of RNA, a library with molecular barcoded alpha/delta and beta/gamma adaptors was made. TCRdb re-called the reads through MiXCR, storing one row per CDR3 protein. The profile covers about 5,800 distinct CDR3 sequences, with around 20% appearing a single time and 20% to 25% taken by the ten largest. Sequenced material: a population of CD138-negative cells sorted from bone marrow. The receptors shown here come from a donor older than 35 with multiple myeloma.

In its sample, this clonotype ranks as medium-sized. The chain employs TRBV29-1 and TRBJ1-1; possible D gene TRBD1, 5 bases. Germline lookup yields CDR1 SQVTM and CDR2 ANQGSEA. There are 13 residues in the CDR3. With 6 bases removed from V and 2 bases from J, the gap between germline ends came to 13 bases. The CDR3 loop is CSVTLGTNTEAFF. The CDR3 DNA sequence: TGCAGCGTAACTCTAGGGACCAACACTGAAGCTTTCTTT.

The sample holds a few counts of this clonotype. A read error is likely here: a far larger clone is one base away. The rearrangement joins TRBV6-5 to TRBJ1-1; 7 bases are a match to TRBD1. In germline, CDR1 is MNHEY, CDR2 SVGAGI. V shed 5 bases, J shed 9 bases, and the junction held 21 bases outside the gene matches. The CDR3 spans 17 residues. In DNA, the CDR3 is TGTGCCAGCAGTAAGACTAGACAGGGTTATCGTCCCCATAAAGCTTTCTTT. Amino acid sequence: CASSKTRQGYRPHKAFF.

The chain is built from TRBV6-2 or TRBV6-3 and TRBJ1-5; no clear D. The CDR3 consists of 11 residues. Germline CDR1 reads MNHEY; CDR2 reads SVGEGT. V was trimmed by 4 bases and J by 15 bases, leaving 13 bases between them. The CDR3 reads CASSSRRAMHF. DNA of the CDR3: TGTGCCAGCAGTTCGCGGAGGGCCATGCATTTT.

This clonotype was counted many times. The chain recombines TRBV10-3 with TRBJ1-1; D call uncertain. The length of the CDR3 is 13 residues. Trimming cost V 0 bases and J 1 base, with 3 bases left between them. Germline V gene data show CDR1 as ENHRY and CDR2 as SYGVKD. The CDR3 is CAISESQNTEAFF. CDR3 bases: TGTGCCATCAGTGAGTCCCAGAACACTGAAGCTTTCTTT.

By share of the sample, this clonotype is medium-sized (0.01 to 0.1%). One end of the junction is discordant with germline, which a read error may explain. This chain connects TRBV28 to TRBJ2-2; 10 bases fit TRBD2. Germline V lookup: CDR1 MDHEN, CDR2 SYDVKM. The CDR3 sequence is 17 residues long. The CDR3 bases are TGTGCCACCCTACCTAGCGGGGGCCTAGCATCGGCCGGGAAGCTGTTTTTT. Translation gives CATLPSGGLASAGKLFF.

Many counts were recorded for this clonotype. The gene calls are TRBV28 and TRBJ2-4; TRBD1 agrees at 8 bases. In germline, CDR1 is MDHEN, CDR2 SYDVKM. The CDR3 runs to 14 residues. The V gene end was trimmed by 8 bases and the J gene end by 0 bases; junction bases not matched to a gene: 3. As DNA, the CDR3 is TGTGCCAGCGGACAGGGCCTAGCCAAAAACATTCAGTACTTC. It yields the protein CASGQGLAKNIQYF.

This clonotype has a count of ten or more. The chain uses TRBV30 and TRBJ2-1; 10 bases fit TRBD2. The J segment lost 4 bases and the V segment lost 7 bases, leaving 7 bases of the junction unmatched. This CDR3 is 14 amino acids long. Germline lookup yields CDR1 GTSNPN and CDR2 SVGIG (reference sequence). CDR3 DNA sequence: TGTGCCTTCACCAGACTAGCGGGTTACAATGAGCAGTTCTTC. Its translation is CAFTRLAGYNEQFF.

This clonotype was counted between two and nine times. The J gene is TRBJ1-3, the V gene TRBV10-3, with D possibly TRBD1 on 5 matching bases. CDR1 and CDR2 from the germline V gene are ENHRY and SYGVKD. Trimming took off 7 bases at V and 2 bases at J, with 9 bases between the two ends. The CDR3 covers 13 residues. The CDR3: CAIISDTGNTIYF. The CDR3 DNA sequence: TGTGCCATCATCTCGGACACTGGAAACACCATATATTTT.

This chain uses TRBV14 with TRBJ2-7; D tentatively fits TRBD1 or TRBD2 (5 bases each). The CDR3 is 14 amino acids. V gave up 6 bases and J gave up 0 bases, with 12 bases separating them. Per the germline V gene, CDR1 is SGHDN and CDR2 is FVKESK. The CDR3 region is CASSGPGSSYEQYF. DNA for the CDR3: TGTGCCAGCAGTGGACCAGGGAGCTCCTACGAGCAGTACTTC.

Relative to its sample, this clonotype is medium-sized (0.01 to 0.1%). V usage is TRBV28 and J usage is TRBJ2-1, with TRBD1 matching over 9 bases. The CDR3 loop spans 15 amino acids. CDR1 and CDR2 from the germline V gene are MDHEN and SYDVKM. With 5 bases clipped from V and 6 bases from J, the junction kept 8 bases outside the gene matches. This CDR3 is CASSNYGTGTNEQFF. The CDR3 bases are TGTGCCAGCAGTAACTACGGGACAGGGACCAATGAGCAGTTCTTC.

The chain carries TRBV24-1 and TRBJ2-5, with D tentatively TRBD1 (5 bases). The CDR3 runs 14 residues. Germline CDR1 and CDR2: KGHDR and SFDVKD. V was pared by 5 bases and J by 5 bases, with 14 bases between. CDR3 sequence: CATSGSSGLETQYF. In nucleotides, the CDR3 is TGTGCCACCAGTGGCTCGTCAGGGTTGGAGACCCAGTACTTC.

Notes on this clonotype: No conserved phenylalanine or tryptophan ends this CDR3, so it is likely a read error. The chain recombines TRBV18 with TRBJ2-1; TRBD1 is a possible D gene (6 bases). V was cut by 0 bases and J by 8 bases, with 14 bases left in between. The CDR3 length is 15 residues. Germline CDR1 is KGHSH and CDR2 is LQKENI. In nucleotides, the CDR3 is TGTGCCAGCTCACCACCTCGGATAGGGGGAGATGAGCAGTTCCTC. Amino acids: CASSPPRIGGDEQFL.

This clonotype ranks as medium-sized. This chain links TRBV12-3 or TRBV12-4 with TRBJ2-5; the D gene is possibly TRBD2 (5 bases). V lost 6 bases and J 0 bases, leaving 11 bases between the germline ends. CDR3 length: 14 amino acids. DNA of the CDR3: TGTGCCAGCAGCCTTGGACTCGACCAAGAGACCCAGTACTTC. Its protein product is CASSLGLDQETQYF.

This clonotype was observed a handful of times. Possible read error: a much larger clone is one base away. V and J are TRBV10-3 and TRBJ1-2, with TRBD1 identical over 7 bases. The CDR3 loop spans 14 amino acids. Per the germline V gene, CDR1 is ENHRY and CDR2 is SYGVKD. CDR3 protein: CAISDTGVNYDYTF. The CDR3 coding sequence is TGTGCCATCAGTGATACAGGGGTTAACTATGACTACACCTTC.

Details on this clonotype: This likely came from a read error, as a far larger clone is one base away. The chain is built from TRBV20-1 and TRBJ1-1; possible D gene TRBD1, 6 bases. CDR3 length: 13 amino acids. Germline V CDR1 and CDR2: DFQATT, SNEGSKA (reference sequence). The CDR3 coding sequence is TGCAGTGCCCCAAGACAGGATCATTCACCCCTCCTCTTT. Amino acids: CSAPRQDHSPLLF.

On this clonotype: It is likely a read error: a sequence one base away is far more abundant. The chain combines TRBV6-1 with TRBJ1-6; a possible D gene is TRBD1 (5 bases). The J call may be faulty, since TRBJ1-1 better matches the DNA end. Germline CDR1 reads MNHNS; CDR2 reads SASEGT. The CDR3 covers 13 residues. For the CDR3, the DNA is TGTGCCAGCAGGCCTTGTGGGGGCACTGAAGCTTTCTTT. It is translated as CASRPCGGTEAFF.

This clonotype occurred many times. The J gene is TRBJ1-2, the V gene TRBV29-1, with 7 bases lining up with TRBD1. The CDR3 length is 13 residues. Germline CDR1 is SQVTM and CDR2 is ANQGSEA. V shed 4 bases, J shed 2 bases, and the junction held 4 bases outside the gene matches. CDR3 loop: CSVAVGGNYGYTF. For the CDR3, the DNA is TGCAGCGTTGCCGTAGGGGGCAACTATGGCTACACCTTC.

This clonotype was counted a single time. Since a far larger clone is one base different, this is likely a read error. V usage is TRBV6-1 and J usage is TRBJ2-7; 8 bases are a match to TRBD1. The J call may be faulty, since TRBJ1-2 better matches the DNA end. From germline, CDR1 is MNHNS and CDR2 SASEGT. The CDR3 loop spans 12 amino acids. The CDR3 loop is CATKTGVRGYTF. DNA for the CDR3: TGTGCCACCAAGACAGGGGTGAGGGGCTACACCTTC.

A word on this clonotype: This may come from a read error, since a much larger clone is one base off. The V gene is TRBV7-3, the J gene TRBJ2-1; TRBD1 agrees at 8 bases. This CDR3 is built from 15 residues. Germline CDR1 reads SGHTA; CDR2 reads FQGTGA. In DNA, the CDR3 is TGTGCCAGCAGCTACCGGACAGGGACAAACAATGAGCAGTCCTTC. This gives the protein CASSYRTGTNNEQSF. The complete variable domain, with remaining parts taken from reference TRBV7-3 and TRBJ2-1, reads GAGVSQTPSNKVTEKGKYVELRCDPISGHTALYWYRQSLGQGPEFLIYFQGTGAADDSGLPNDRFFAVRPEGSVSTLKIQRTERGDSAVYLCASSYRTGTNNEQSFGPGTRLTVL.

As concerns this clonotype: A far bigger clonotype differs at one base, so this is likely a read error. The chain has TRBV10-3 and TRBJ2-1; TRBD2 might be the D (5 bases). Near its end, the DNA agrees better with TRBJ2-5, so the J call may be wrong. The CDR3 is 14 residues long. Germline values: CDR1 ENHRY, CDR2 SYGVKD. CDR3 bases: TGTGCCATCAGTGGGTCGGGATTTGTGGAGACCCAGTACTTC. Translating gives CAISGSGFVETQYF.

As for this clonotype: The CDR3 carries no conserved terminal phenylalanine or tryptophan, so it likely arises from a read error. This chain links TRBV4-1 with TRBJ1-6; D perhaps matches TRBD1 (5 bases). The CDR3 length is 16 residues. The germline V gene encodes CDR1 MGHRA and CDR2 YSYEKL. The CDR3 sequence is CASSQMGRTNNSSLHL. The CDR3 DNA reads as TGCGCCAGCAGCCAAATGGGGCGGACCAATAATTCATCCCTCCACCTC.

This clonotype was detected many times. This sequence joins TRBV19 and TRBJ2-7; 10 bases line up with TRBD1. After removal of 7 bases from V and 3 bases from J, the junction contained 9 bases not matched to a gene. The CDR3 loop spans 15 amino acids. Looked up from germline, CDR1 is LNHDA and CDR2 is SQIVND (reference sequence). CDR3 amino acids: CASTPAGTGDYEQYF. The DNA of the CDR3 is TGTGCCAGTACCCCAGCTGGGACAGGGGACTACGAGCAGTACTTC.

This clonotype was counted only a few times. The chain joins TRBV29-1 to TRBJ2-3; D is unclear. The CDR3 runs to 10 residues. V lost 4 bases to trimming and J lost 4 bases, with 3 bases between them. The germline V gene encodes CDR1 SQVTM and CDR2 ANQGSEA. The CDR3 DNA sequence: TGCAGCGTTGCAGCAGATACGCAGTATTTT. It specifies CSVAADTQYF.

This clonotype was seen many times. J is TRBJ2-1 and V is TRBV6-5, with 9 bases aligning to TRBD2. The CDR3 is 16 amino acids. Germline loops: CDR1 MNHEY, CDR2 SVGAGI. V trimming: 10 bases; J trimming: 4 bases; junction bases outside the gene matches: 14. This CDR3 reads CATGGGSGRGYNEQFF. The CDR3 DNA sequence: TGTGCCACCGGGGGGGGTAGCGGGAGAGGGTACAATGAGCAGTTCTTC.

As concerns this clonotype: Just one base apart from a much larger clone, this may be a read error. The chain joins TRBV20-1 to TRBJ2-7; D may be TRBD2 (5 bases). The CDR3 length is 14 residues. V gave up 3 bases and J gave up 6 bases, with 18 bases separating them. Germline-derived CDR1 and CDR2 are DFQATT and SNEGSKA (reference sequence). CDR3 in DNA: TGCAGTGCTAGGGAAGCGGAACAGAGAGGCGAGCAGTACTTC. Protein product: CSAREAEQRGEQYF.

On this clonotype itself: The conserved final phenylalanine or tryptophan is absent from the CDR3, which likely points to a read error. It is unclear where the CDR3 begins or ends on the DNA, so no DNA is shown, and the CDR3 is as TCRdb lists it. The rearrangement uses TRBV11-3 and TRBJ1-5; the table names TRBD1, a call not compared with the DNA. Germline CDR1 and CDR2: SGHNT and YENEEA. The CDR3 comprises 17 residues, both ends counted. The CDR3 region is CASSLGRGYRYNQPQLL.